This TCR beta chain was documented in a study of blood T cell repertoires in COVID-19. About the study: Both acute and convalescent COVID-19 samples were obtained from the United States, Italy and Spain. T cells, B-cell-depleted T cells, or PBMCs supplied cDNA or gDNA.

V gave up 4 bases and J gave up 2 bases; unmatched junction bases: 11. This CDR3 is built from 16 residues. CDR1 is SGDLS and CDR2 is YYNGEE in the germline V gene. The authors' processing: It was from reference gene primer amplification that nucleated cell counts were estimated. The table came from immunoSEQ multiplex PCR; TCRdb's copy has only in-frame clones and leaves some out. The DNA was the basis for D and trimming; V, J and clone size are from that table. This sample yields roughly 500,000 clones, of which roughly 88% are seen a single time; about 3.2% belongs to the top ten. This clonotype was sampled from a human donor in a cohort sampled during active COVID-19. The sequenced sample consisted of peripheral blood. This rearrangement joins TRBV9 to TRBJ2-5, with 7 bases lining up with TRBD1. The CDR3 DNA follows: TGTGCCAGCAGCATGTCTCCGGGACAGCCGCAAGAGACCCAGTACTTC. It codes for CASSMSPGQPQETQYF. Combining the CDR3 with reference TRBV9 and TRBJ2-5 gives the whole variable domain DSGVTQTPKHLITATGQRVTLRCSPRSGDLSVYWYQQSLDQGLQFLIQYYNGEERAKGNILERFSAQQFPDLHSELNLSSLELGDSALYFCASSMSPGQPQETQYFGPGTRLLVL.